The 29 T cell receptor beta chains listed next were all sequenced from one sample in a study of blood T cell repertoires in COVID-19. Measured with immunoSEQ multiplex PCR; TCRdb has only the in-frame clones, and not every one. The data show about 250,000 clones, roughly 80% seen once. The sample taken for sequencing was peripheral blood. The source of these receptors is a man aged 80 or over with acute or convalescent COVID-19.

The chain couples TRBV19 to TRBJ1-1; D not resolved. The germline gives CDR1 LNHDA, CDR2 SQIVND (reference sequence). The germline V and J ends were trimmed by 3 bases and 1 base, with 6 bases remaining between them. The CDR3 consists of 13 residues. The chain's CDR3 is CASSISQNTEAFF. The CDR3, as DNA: TGTGCCAGTAGTATTAGTCAGAACACTGAAGCTTTCTTT. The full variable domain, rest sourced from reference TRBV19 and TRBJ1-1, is DGGITQSPKYLFRKEGQNVTLSCEQNLNHDAMYWYRQDPGQGLRLIYYSQIVNDFQKGDIAEGYSVSREKKESFPLTVTSAQKNPTAFYLCASSISQNTEAFFGQGTRLTVV.

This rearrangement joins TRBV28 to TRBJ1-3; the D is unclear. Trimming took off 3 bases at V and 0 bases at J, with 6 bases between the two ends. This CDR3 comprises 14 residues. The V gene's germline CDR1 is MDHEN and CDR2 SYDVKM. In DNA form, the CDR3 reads TGTGCCAGCAGTTTCTCAGGCTCTGGAAACACCATATATTTT. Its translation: CASSFSGSGNTIYF.

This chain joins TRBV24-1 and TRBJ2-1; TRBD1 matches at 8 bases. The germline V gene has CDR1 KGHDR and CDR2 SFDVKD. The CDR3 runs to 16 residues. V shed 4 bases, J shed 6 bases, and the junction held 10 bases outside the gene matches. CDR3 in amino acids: CATSDRTGSRLNEQFF. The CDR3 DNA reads TGTGCCACCAGTGACCGGACAGGGTCGCGTCTCAATGAGCAGTTCTTC.

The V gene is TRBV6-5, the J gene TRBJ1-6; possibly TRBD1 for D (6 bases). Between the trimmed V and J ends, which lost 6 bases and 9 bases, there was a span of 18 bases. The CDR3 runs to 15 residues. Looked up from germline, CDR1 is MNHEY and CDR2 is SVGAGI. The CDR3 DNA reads TGTGCCAGCAGAACTCGACAGGATGCTTTTTCACCCCTCCACTTT. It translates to CASRTRQDAFSPLHF.

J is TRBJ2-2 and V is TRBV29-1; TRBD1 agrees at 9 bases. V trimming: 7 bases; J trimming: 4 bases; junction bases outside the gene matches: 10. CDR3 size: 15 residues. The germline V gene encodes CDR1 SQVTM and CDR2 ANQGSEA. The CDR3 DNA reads TGCAGCGCCGCGACCGGGACAGGGTCCACCGGGGAGCTGTTTTTT. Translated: CSAATGTGSTGELFF.

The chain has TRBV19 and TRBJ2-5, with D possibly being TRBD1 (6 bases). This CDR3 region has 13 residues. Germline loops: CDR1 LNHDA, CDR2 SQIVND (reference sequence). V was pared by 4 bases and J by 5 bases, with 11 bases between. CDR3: CASSKGVGETQYF. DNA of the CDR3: TGTGCCAGTAGTAAGGGGGTAGGGGAGACCCAGTACTTC.

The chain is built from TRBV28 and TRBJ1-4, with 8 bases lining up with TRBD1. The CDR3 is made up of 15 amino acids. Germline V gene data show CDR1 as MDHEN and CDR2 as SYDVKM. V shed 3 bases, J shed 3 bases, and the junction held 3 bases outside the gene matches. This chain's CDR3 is CASSLGGQANEKLFF. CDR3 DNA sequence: TGTGCCAGCAGTTTGGGGGGACAGGCTAATGAAAAACTGTTTTTT.

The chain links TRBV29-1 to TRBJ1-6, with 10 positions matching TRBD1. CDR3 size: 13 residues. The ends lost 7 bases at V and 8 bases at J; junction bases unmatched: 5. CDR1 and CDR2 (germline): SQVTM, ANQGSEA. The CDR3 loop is CSASGTGDSPLHF. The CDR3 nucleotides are TGCAGCGCCTCGGGGACAGGGGATTCACCCCTCCACTTT.

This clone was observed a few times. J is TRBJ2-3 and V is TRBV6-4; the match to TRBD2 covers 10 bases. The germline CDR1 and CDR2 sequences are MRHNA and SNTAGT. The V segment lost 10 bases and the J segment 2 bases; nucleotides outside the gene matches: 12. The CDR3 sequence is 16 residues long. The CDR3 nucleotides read TGTGCCAACAACTTTCTAGCGGGGGTATACACAGATACGCAGTATTTT. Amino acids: CANNFLAGVYTDTQYF.

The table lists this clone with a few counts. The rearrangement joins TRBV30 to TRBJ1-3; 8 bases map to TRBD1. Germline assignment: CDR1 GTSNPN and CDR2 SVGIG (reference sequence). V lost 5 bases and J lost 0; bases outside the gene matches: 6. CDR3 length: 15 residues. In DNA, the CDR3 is TGTGCCTGGGAAGGACAGGGCCTCTCTGGAAACACCATATATTTT. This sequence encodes CAWEGQGLSGNTIYF.

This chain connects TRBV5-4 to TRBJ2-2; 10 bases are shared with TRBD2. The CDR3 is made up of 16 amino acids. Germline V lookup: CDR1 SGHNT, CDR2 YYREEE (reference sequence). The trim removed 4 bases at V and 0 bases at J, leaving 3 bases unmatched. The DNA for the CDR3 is TGTGCCAGCAGCCTGCTAGCGGGGGCGAACACCGGGGAGCTGTTTTTT. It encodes CASSLLAGANTGELFF.

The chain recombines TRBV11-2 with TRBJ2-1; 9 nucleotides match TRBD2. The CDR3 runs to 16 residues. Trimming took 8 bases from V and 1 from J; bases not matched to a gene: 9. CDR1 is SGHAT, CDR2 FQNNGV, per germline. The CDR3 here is CASGRPAGGSYNEQFF. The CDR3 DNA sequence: TGTGCCAGCGGCCGGCCGGCGGGGGGGTCCTACAATGAGCAGTTCTTC.

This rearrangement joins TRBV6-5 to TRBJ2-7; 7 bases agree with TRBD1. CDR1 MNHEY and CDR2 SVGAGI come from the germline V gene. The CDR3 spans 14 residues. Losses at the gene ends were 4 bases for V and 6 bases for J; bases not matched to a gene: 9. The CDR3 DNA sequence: TGTGCCAGCAGTTTTGGACAGGTACCTCCCGAGCAGTACTTC. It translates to CASSFGQVPPEQYF.

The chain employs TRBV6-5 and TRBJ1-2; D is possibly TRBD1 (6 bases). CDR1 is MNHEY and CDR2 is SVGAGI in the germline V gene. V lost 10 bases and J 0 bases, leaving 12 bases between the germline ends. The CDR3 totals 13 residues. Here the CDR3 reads CATTGRANYGYTF. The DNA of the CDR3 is TGTGCCACCACAGGGAGGGCTAACTATGGCTACACCTTC.

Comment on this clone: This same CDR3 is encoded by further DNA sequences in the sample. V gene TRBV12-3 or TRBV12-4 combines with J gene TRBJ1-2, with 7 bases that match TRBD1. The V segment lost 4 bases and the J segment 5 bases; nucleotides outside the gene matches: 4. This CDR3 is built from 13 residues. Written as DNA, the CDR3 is TGTGCCAGCAGTTCTCGACAGGGTTATGGCTACACCTTC. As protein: CASSSRQGYGYTF.

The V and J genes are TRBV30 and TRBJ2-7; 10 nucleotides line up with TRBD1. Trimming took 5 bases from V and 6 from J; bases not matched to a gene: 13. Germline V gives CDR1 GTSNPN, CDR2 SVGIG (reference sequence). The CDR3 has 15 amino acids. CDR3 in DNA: TGTGCCTGGGGACAGGGGGTTGGACGGGCTTCCGAGCAGTACTTC. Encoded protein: CAWGQGVGRASEQYF. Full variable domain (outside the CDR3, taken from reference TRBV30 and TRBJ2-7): SQTIHQWPATLVQPVGSPLSLECTVEGTSNPNLYWYRQAAGRGLQLLFYSVGIGQISSEVPQNLSASRPQDRQFILSSKKLLLSDSGFYLCAWGQGVGRASEQYFGPGTRLTVT.

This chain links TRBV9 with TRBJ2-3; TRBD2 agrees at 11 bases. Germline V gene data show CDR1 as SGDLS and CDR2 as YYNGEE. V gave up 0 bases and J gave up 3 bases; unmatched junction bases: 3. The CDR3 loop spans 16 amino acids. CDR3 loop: CASSVVAGGRTDTQYF. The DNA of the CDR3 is TGTGCCAGCAGCGTAGTAGCGGGGGGGCGAACAGATACGCAGTATTTT.

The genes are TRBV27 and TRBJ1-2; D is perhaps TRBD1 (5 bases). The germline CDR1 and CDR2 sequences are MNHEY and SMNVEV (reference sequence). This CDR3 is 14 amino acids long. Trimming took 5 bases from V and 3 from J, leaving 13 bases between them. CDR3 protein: CASSPLGGDYGYTF. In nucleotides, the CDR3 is TGTGCCAGCAGTCCCCTTGGGGGGGACTATGGCTACACCTTC.

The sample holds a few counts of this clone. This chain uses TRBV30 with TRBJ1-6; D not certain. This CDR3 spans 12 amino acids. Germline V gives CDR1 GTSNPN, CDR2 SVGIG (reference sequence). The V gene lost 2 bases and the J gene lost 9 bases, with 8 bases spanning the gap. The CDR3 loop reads CAWSYIGSPLHF. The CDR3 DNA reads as TGTGCCTGGAGTTACATTGGTTCACCCCTCCACTTT.

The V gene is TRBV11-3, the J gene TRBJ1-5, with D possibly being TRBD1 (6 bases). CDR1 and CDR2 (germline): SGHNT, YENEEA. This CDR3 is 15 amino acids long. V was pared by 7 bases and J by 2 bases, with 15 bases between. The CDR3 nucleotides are TGTGCCAGCACCACCGGGGGGCAAGGCAATCAGCCCCAGCATTTT. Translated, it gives CASTTGGQGNQPQHF.

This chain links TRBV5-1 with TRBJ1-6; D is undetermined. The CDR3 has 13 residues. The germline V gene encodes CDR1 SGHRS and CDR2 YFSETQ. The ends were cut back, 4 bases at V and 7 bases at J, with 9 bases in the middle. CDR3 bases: TGCGCCAGCAGCGAGGGAAGGAATTCACCCCTCCACTTT. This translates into CASSEGRNSPLHF.

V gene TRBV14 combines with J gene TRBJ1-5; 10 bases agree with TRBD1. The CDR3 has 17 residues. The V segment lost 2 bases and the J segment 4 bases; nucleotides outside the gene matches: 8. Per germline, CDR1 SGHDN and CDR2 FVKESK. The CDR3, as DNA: TGTGCCAGCAGCCAATATGACAGGGGGCAGGGGAATCAGCCCCAGCATTTT. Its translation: CASSQYDRGQGNQPQHF.

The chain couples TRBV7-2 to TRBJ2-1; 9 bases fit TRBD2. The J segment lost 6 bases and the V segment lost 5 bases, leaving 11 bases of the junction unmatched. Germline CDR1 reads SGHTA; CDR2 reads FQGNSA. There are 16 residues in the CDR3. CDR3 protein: CASSASGGRAINEQFF. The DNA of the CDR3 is TGTGCCAGCAGCGCCAGTGGCGGGAGGGCCATCAATGAGCAGTTCTTC.

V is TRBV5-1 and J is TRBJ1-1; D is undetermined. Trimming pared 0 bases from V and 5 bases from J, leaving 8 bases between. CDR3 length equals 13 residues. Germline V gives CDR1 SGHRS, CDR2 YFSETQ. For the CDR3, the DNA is TGCGCCAGCAGCTTGGCCGGAGAGACTGAAGCTTTCTTT. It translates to CASSLAGETEAFF.

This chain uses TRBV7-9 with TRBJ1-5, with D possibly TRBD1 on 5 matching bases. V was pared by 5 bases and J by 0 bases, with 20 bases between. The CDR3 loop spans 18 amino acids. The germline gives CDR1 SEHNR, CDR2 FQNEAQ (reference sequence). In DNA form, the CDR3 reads TGTGCCAGCAGCCTCTCCCACCCTACAGGCTATAGCAATCAGCCCCAGCATTTT. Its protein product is CASSLSHPTGYSNQPQHF.

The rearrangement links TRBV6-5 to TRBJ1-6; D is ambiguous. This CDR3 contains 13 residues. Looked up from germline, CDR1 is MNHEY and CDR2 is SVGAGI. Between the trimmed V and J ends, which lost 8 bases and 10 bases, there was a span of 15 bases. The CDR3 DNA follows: TGTGCCAGCCGCGGGAGGGTAGGCTCACCCCTCCACTTT. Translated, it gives CASRGRVGSPLHF.

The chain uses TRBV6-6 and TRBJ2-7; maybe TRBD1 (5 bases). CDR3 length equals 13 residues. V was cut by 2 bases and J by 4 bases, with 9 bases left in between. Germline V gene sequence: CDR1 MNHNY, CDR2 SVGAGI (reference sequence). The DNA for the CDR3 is TGTGCCAGCAGTTACACGGACACTTACGAGCAGTACTTC. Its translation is CASSYTDTYEQYF.

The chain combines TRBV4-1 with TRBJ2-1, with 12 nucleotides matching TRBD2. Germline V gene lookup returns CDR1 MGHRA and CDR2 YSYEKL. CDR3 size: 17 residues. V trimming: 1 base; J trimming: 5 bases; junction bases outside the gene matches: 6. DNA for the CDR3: TGCGCCAGCAGCCAAGCAACTAGCGGGAGGACCAACAATGAGCAGTTCTTC. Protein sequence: CASSQATSGRTNNEQFF.

DNA of the CDR3: TGTGCCTGGACCGGGGGACCTGGAAACACCATATATTTT. It translates to CAWTGGPGNTIYF. V gene TRBV30 combines with J gene TRBJ1-3, with D maybe TRBD1 (5 bases). Germline assignment: CDR1 GTSNPN and CDR2 SVGIG (reference sequence). Between the trimmed V and J ends, which lost 4 bases and 2 bases, there was a span of 9 bases. The CDR3 is made up of 13 amino acids.